Each of the 18 T cell receptor beta chains below was sequenced from the same sample in a study of CD8+ T cells in alopecia areata. Sequencing used cDNA as its template, made by extracting RNA and reverse transcribing it. The assay was immunoSEQ multiplex PCR, and TCRdb's table has in-frame clones only and misses some. The table lists about 97,000 clones, 41% of them singletons. Sequenced input: CD4+ T cells sorted from blood. These receptors were obtained from a human donor with alopecia areata.

The table lists this clone with a few counts. The chain carries TRBV7-9 and TRBJ2-1, with D possibly matching TRBD2 (6 bases). Germline CDR1 is SEHNR and CDR2 is FQNEAQ (reference sequence). The CDR3 length is 15 residues. The germline V and J ends were trimmed by 1 base and 5 bases, with 12 bases remaining between them. The CDR3: CASSLDTSRNNEQFF. The CDR3 nucleotides are TGTGCCAGCAGCTTAGATACTAGCCGAAACAATGAGCAGTTCTTC. The full variable domain, its missing parts supplied by reference TRBV7-9 and TRBJ2-1, is DTGVSQNPRHKITKRGQNVTFRCDPISEHNRLYWYRQTLGQGPEFLTYFQNEAQLEKSRLLSDRFSAERPKGSFSTLEIQRTEQGDSAMYLCASSLDTSRNNEQFFGPGTRLTVL.

V gene TRBV7-6 combines with J gene TRBJ2-1; D gene uncertain. Germline CDR1 and CDR2: SGHVS and FNYEAQ. The V gene lost 5 bases and the J gene lost 7 bases, with 9 bases spanning the gap. The CDR3 spans 12 residues. DNA for the CDR3: TGTGCCAGCAGCCGACTCACGAATGAGCAGTTCTTC. This codes for CASSRLTNEQFF. Together with reference TRBV7-6 and TRBJ2-1, the CDR3 gives the full variable domain: GAGVSQSPRYKVTKRGQDVALRCDPISGHVSLYWYRQALGQGPEFLTYFNYEAQQDKSGLPNDRFSAERPEGSISTLTIQRTEQRDSAMYRCASSRLTNEQFFGPGTRLTVL.

This clone was detected a few times. This chain links TRBV30 with TRBJ1-5; 9 bases are shared with TRBD1. Trimming removed 3 bases from V and 3 bases from J; junction bases left unmatched: 6. Germline assignment: CDR1 GTSNPN and CDR2 SVGIG (reference sequence). The CDR3 is made up of 15 amino acids. CDR3 in DNA: TGTGCCTGGAGCGGGGGACAGGGATTCAATCAGCCCCAGCATTTT. This codes for CAWSGGQGFNQPQHF.

The CDR3 coding sequence is TGTGCCATCAGTGTACAGACAAACTATGGCTACACCTTC. This encodes CAISVQTNYGYTF. This chain connects TRBV10-3 to TRBJ1-2; D unclear. V was cut by 4 bases and J by 2 bases, with 8 bases left in between. Germline CDR1 ENHRY, CDR2 SYGVKD. The length of the CDR3 is 13 residues.

The J gene is TRBJ2-7, the V gene TRBV7-9; TRBD2 might be the D (5 bases). The V end was cut by 7 bases, the J end by 3 bases, with 10 bases between. The germline CDR1 and CDR2 sequences are SEHNR and FQNEAQ (reference sequence). CDR3 length: 12 residues. The CDR3 spells CASTGRGYEQYF. Here the CDR3 DNA reads TGTGCCAGCACCGGACGGGGCTACGAGCAGTACTTC.

CDR3 amino acids: CASSSPRTTYNYGYTF. CDR3 in DNA: TGTGCCAGCAGCTCCCCCCGGACAACCTACAACTATGGCTACACCTTC. The V call is TRBV11-2, the J call TRBJ1-2; weak D call: TRBD1 (5 bases). Germline CDR1 SGHAT, CDR2 FQNNGV. The germline V and J ends were trimmed by 4 bases and 2 bases, with 17 bases remaining between them. This CDR3 region has 16 residues.

This clone was counted a few times. The chain employs TRBV15 and TRBJ2-5; unclear D gene. CDR3 length: 14 amino acids. Trimming pared 0 bases from V and 4 bases from J, leaving 9 bases between. Looked up from germline, CDR1 is LNHNV and CDR2 is YYDKDF (reference sequence). The CDR3 DNA sequence: TGTGCCACCAGCAGAGATACAGTTGGAGAGACCCAGTACTTC. This codes for CATSRDTVGETQYF.

The DNA for the CDR3 is TGCGCCAGCAGCCAAGAGTCGCGAGGGCAAGAGACCCAGTACTTC. Residues: CASSQESRGQETQYF. The chain employs TRBV4-1 and TRBJ2-5, with D possibly being TRBD2 (5 bases). The germline V and J ends were trimmed by 0 bases and 2 bases, with 10 bases remaining between them. The CDR3 runs to 15 residues. Germline CDR1 MGHRA, CDR2 YSYEKL.

This chain uses TRBV5-1 with TRBJ2-2; D not certain. Trimming removed 3 bases from V and 0 bases from J, with 3 bases in between. The CDR3 covers 13 residues. Germline CDR1 and CDR2: SGHRS and YFSETQ. The DNA for the CDR3 is TGCGCCAGCAGCTCCGCGAACACCGGGGAGCTGTTTTTT. Amino acids: CASSSANTGELFF.

V is TRBV27 and J is TRBJ1-5, with a weak D call TRBD1 (5 bases). The ends were cut back, 6 bases at V and 5 bases at J, with 14 bases in the middle. The CDR3 contains 14 residues. Germline V gene sequence: CDR1 MNHEY, CDR2 SMNVEV (reference sequence). The CDR3 reads CASSGGRVDQPQHF. The CDR3 bases are TGTGCCAGCAGCGGGGGACGGGTGGATCAGCCCCAGCATTTT.

This clone was counted a few times. The genes are TRBV30 and TRBJ2-5; the match to TRBD1 covers 7 bases. Germline V lookup: CDR1 GTSNPN, CDR2 SVGIG (reference sequence). The CDR3 is 16 amino acids. The junction had 11 bases not matched to a gene; V was cut back by 1 base and J by 3 bases. The CDR3 DNA sequence: TGTGCCTGGAGTGGCGGTAGACAGGGTTTTGAAGAGACCCAGTACTTC. Protein product: CAWSGGRQGFEETQYF.

The chain recombines TRBV7-8 with TRBJ2-5, with 7 nucleotides matching TRBD1. TRBJ2-7 explains the end of the DNA better; the J call may be wrong. The germline V gene encodes CDR1 SGHVS and CDR2 FQNEAQ. This CDR3 has 15 amino acids. CDR3 region: CASSSPSTGRYEQYF. CDR3 DNA sequence: TGTGCCAGCAGCTCCCCCTCGACAGGGCGGTACGAGCAGTACTTC.

The rearrangement uses TRBV18 and TRBJ1-6, with 9 bases fitting TRBD1. The CDR3 totals 15 residues. The trim removed 4 bases at V and 7 bases at J, leaving 5 bases unmatched. The germline V gene has CDR1 KGHSH and CDR2 LQKENI. Here the CDR3 DNA reads TGTGCCAGCTCACAGCGGACAGGGGAGAATTCACCCCTCCACTTT. Protein: CASSQRTGENSPLHF.

The chain is built from TRBV6-1 and TRBJ2-3, with D possibly TRBD2 on 6 matching bases. The CDR3 extends over 15 amino acids. Germline V gives CDR1 MNHNS, CDR2 SASEGT. CDR3 protein: CATRNRLARTDTQYF. The CDR3 DNA sequence: TGTGCAACACGGAACCGGCTAGCGCGGACAGATACGCAGTATTTT.

V usage is TRBV30 and J usage is TRBJ1-5, with TRBD1 matching 10 bases. This CDR3 has 18 amino acids. The J segment lost 2 bases and the V segment lost 2 bases, leaving 12 bases of the junction unmatched. Germline CDR1 and CDR2: GTSNPN and SVGIG (reference sequence). The CDR3 DNA sequence: TGTGCCTGGAGTATTTCCCGGGACAGGGGCTCGGGCAATCAGCCCCAGCATTTT. This translates into CAWSISRDRGSGNQPQHF.

This rearrangement joins TRBV5-1 to TRBJ2-2; TRBD2 matches 7 bases. J was trimmed by 3 bases and V by 4 bases; bases with no gene match: 6. The germline gives CDR1 SGHRS, CDR2 YFSETQ. This CDR3 region has 15 residues. Written as DNA, the CDR3 is TGCGCCAGCAGCCGGGAGGCTGGAGACACCGGGGAGCTGTTTTTT. Translating it yields CASSREAGDTGELFF.

This clone has just a few counts. J is TRBJ1-1 and V is TRBV4-2; 7 bases line up with TRBD1. The CDR3 consists of 15 residues. The junction had 9 bases not matched to a gene; V was cut back by 1 base and J by 7 bases. Germline V CDR1 and CDR2: LGHNA, YNFKEQ. CDR3: CASSQASQGVIEAFF. The CDR3 DNA reads as TGTGCCAGCAGCCAAGCAAGCCAGGGGGTTATTGAAGCTTTCTTT.

This clone has only a few counts. The rearrangement joins TRBV29-1 to TRBJ1-2; no reliable D call. This CDR3 spans 14 amino acids. V shed 0 bases and J shed 0 bases, with 8 bases lying between them. Germline V gene lookup returns CDR1 SQVTM and CDR2 ANQGSEA. Here the CDR3 reads CSVEDPQTNYGYTF. CDR3 in DNA: TGCAGCGTTGAAGATCCACAGACTAACTATGGCTACACCTTC.